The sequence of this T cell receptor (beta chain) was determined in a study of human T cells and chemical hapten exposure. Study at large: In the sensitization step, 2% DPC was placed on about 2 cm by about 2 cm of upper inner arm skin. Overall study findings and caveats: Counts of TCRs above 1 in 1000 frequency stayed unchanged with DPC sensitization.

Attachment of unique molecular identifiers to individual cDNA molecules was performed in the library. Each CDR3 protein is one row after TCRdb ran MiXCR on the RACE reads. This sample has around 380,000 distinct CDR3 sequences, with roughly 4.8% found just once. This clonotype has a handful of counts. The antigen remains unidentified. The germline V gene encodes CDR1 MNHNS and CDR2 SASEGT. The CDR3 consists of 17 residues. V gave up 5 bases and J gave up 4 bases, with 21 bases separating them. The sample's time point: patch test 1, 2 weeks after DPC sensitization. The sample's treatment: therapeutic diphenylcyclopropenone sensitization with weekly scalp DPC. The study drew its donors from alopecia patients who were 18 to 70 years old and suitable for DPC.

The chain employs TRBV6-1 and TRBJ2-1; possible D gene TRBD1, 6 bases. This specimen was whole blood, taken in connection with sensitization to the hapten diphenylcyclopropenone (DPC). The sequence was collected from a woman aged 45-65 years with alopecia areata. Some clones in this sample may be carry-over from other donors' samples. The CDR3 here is CASSTRLTGGFYNEQFF. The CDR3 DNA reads TGTGCCAGCAGTACCCGGTTGACAGGAGGATTTTACAATGAGCAGTTCTTC.